Presented here are 17 T cell receptor beta chains from one specimen sequenced in a study of cytomegalovirus exposure and HLA in healthy donors. The protocol was immunoSEQ multiplex PCR, while the TCRdb copy is restricted to in-frame clones and leaves out a portion. The data contain about 120,000 clones, around 85% of them singletons. Sequencing used PBMCs. The source of these receptors is a woman aged 25 to 45 in good health and CMV-seronegative.

The chain is built from TRBV19 and TRBJ2-1; perhaps TRBD2 as D (7 bases). The germline V gene has CDR1 LNHDA and CDR2 SQIVND (reference sequence). There are 14 residues in the CDR3. Trimming shortened V by 2 bases and J by 6 bases, and 11 bases separated the two germline ends. In nucleotides, the CDR3 is TGTGCCAGTAGTATACGCGGGGGCCTCAATGAGCAGTTCTTC. Translated: CASSIRGGLNEQFF.

This chain connects TRBV11-2 to TRBJ2-3, with D perhaps TRBD1 (6 bases). CDR1 is SGHAT and CDR2 is FQNNGV in the germline V gene. Between the trimmed V and J ends, which lost 3 bases and 7 bases, there was a span of 14 bases. This CDR3 is 14 amino acids long. DNA of the CDR3: TGTGCCAGCAGCTTCAGAGAGGGGGTAAATACGCAGTATTTT. Translating it yields CASSFREGVNTQYF.

The chain couples TRBV7-8 to TRBJ1-1; possible D gene TRBD1, 6 bases. Trimming took off 2 bases at V and 6 bases at J, with 13 bases between the two ends. Per the germline V gene, CDR1 is SGHVS and CDR2 is FQNEAQ. The CDR3 has 14 residues. CDR3 coding DNA: TGTGCCAGCAGCTTAACAGGGATTCTCGCTGAAGCTTTCTTT. Translation gives CASSLTGILAEAFF.

V gene TRBV6-4 combines with J gene TRBJ1-3; 7 nucleotides match TRBD1. After removal of 8 bases from V and 4 bases from J, the junction contained 8 bases not matched to a gene. This CDR3 is built from 14 residues. CDR1 is MRHNA and CDR2 is SNTAGT in the germline V gene. This CDR3 reads CASPGQPRGNTIYF. In DNA, the CDR3 is TGTGCCAGCCCGGGACAGCCACGGGGAAACACCATATATTTT.

V is TRBV27 and J is TRBJ2-1, with 10 bases matching TRBD2. CDR1 MNHEY and CDR2 SMNVEV come from the germline V gene (reference sequence). V gave up 5 bases and J gave up 6 bases; unmatched junction bases: 7. The CDR3 has 15 amino acids. DNA of the CDR3: TGTGCCAGCAGTCGTCCTAGCGGGGGTATCAATGAGCAGTTCTTC. Translation: CASSRPSGGINEQFF.

V usage is TRBV6-5 and J usage is TRBJ1-5; D gene unclear. This CDR3 is built from 14 residues. Trimming took off 5 bases at V and 2 bases at J, with 10 bases between the two ends. Looked up from germline, CDR1 is MNHEY and CDR2 is SVGAGI. CDR3 residues: CASSPRERNQPQHF. The CDR3 nucleotides read TGTGCCAGCAGTCCGCGGGAGCGCAATCAGCCCCAGCATTTT.

The chain links TRBV5-6 to TRBJ2-7; 9 bases map to TRBD1. V was clipped by 3 bases and J by 3 bases; unmatched bases: 7. Germline assignment: CDR1 SGHDT and CDR2 YYEEEE. The CDR3 has 15 residues. CDR3 protein: CASSSQGAPIYEQYF. CDR3 DNA: TGTGCCAGCAGCTCACAGGGGGCCCCTATCTACGAGCAGTACTTC.

The chain joins TRBV5-6 to TRBJ2-5, with TRBD2 identical over 16 bases. The CDR3 is 18 amino acids. V dropped 3 bases and J dropped 2; count of bases not matched to a gene: 7. CDR1 is SGHDT, CDR2 YYEEEE, per germline. The CDR3 bases are TGTGCCAGCAGCTGGGGACTAGCGGGGGGGCTGGGACAAGAGACCCAGTACTTC. It yields the protein CASSWGLAGGLGQETQYF.

The chain has TRBV5-1 and TRBJ2-2; TRBD2 aligns across 7 bases. The CDR3 is 19 residues long. Losses at the gene ends were 6 bases for V and 1 base for J; bases not matched to a gene: 18. Germline V gene sequence: CDR1 SGHRS, CDR2 YFSETQ. CDR3 bases: TGCGCCAGCACCTTCTTCTGGATGGCGGGGGAGATGAACACCGGGGAGCTGTTTTTT. This sequence encodes CASTFFWMAGEMNTGELFF.

The rearrangement joins TRBV27 to TRBJ1-2; 7 bases are shared with TRBD1. Germline lookup yields CDR1 MNHEY and CDR2 SMNVEV (reference sequence). The CDR3 is 15 residues long. With V trimmed by 5 bases and J by 1 base, 7 bases remained unmatched. The CDR3 DNA reads as TGTGCCAGCAGTCCGCAGGGACAGCTTAACTATGGCTACACCTTC. Translating it yields CASSPQGQLNYGYTF.

The V and J genes are TRBV7-2 and TRBJ1-2; 7 positions match TRBD1. The CDR3 covers 14 residues. V shed 2 bases and J 5 bases; nucleotides not matched to a gene: 5. Germline V gene sequence: CDR1 SGHTA, CDR2 FQGNSA. CDR3 residues: CASSLRGQLYGYTF. The CDR3 DNA sequence: TGTGCCAGCAGCTTAAGGGGACAGCTATATGGCTACACCTTC.

The CDR3 nucleotides are TGTGCCAGCAGTTACCCGAACAGGGGCACCTACGAGCAGTACTTC. It codes for CASSYPNRGTYEQYF. The chain links TRBV6-6 to TRBJ2-7; 7 nucleotides align to TRBD1. CDR3 length: 15 amino acids. The V segment lost 2 bases and the J segment 2 bases; nucleotides outside the gene matches: 6. CDR1 and CDR2 (germline): MNHNY, SVGAGI (reference sequence).

V usage is TRBV4-2 and J usage is TRBJ2-5; 10 nucleotides agree with TRBD1. Germline CDR1 and CDR2: LGHNA and YNFKEQ. V shed 4 bases and J 5 bases; nucleotides not matched to a gene: 13. The CDR3 length is 17 residues. The DNA of the CDR3 is TGTGCCAGCAGCCTCAGGACAGGGGGGGCGAGAGTGGAGACCCAGTACTTC. Encoded protein: CASSLRTGGARVETQYF.

This chain connects TRBV2 to TRBJ2-1; D is perhaps TRBD2 (6 bases). This CDR3 is built from 14 residues. Trimming shortened V by 7 bases and J by 4 bases, and 14 bases separated the two germline ends. Per the germline V gene, CDR1 is SNHLY and CDR2 is FYNNEI. The CDR3 sequence: CASIPHGTYNEQFF. CDR3 nucleotide sequence: TGTGCCAGCATTCCGCACGGGACTTACAATGAGCAGTTCTTC.

The gene calls are TRBV6-6 and TRBJ1-3; D possibly corresponds to TRBD1 (5 bases). This CDR3 spans 12 amino acids. CDR1 is MNHNY and CDR2 is SVGAGI in the germline V gene (reference sequence). V was shortened by 8 bases and J by 4 bases, with 9 bases between the two germline ends. In DNA, the CDR3 is TGTGCCAGCCAGGGTAGAGGAAACACCATATATTTT. Its protein is CASQGRGNTIYF.

The chain carries TRBV7-2 and TRBJ2-2; 8 bases are shared with TRBD1. Per the germline V gene, CDR1 is SGHTA and CDR2 is FQGNSA. The CDR3 has 13 residues. With 3 bases clipped from V and 8 bases from J, the junction kept 2 bases outside the gene matches. The CDR3 loop is CASSFRGLGELFF. As DNA, the CDR3 is TGTGCCAGCAGCTTCAGGGGGCTGGGGGAGCTGTTTTTT.

J is TRBJ2-2 and V is TRBV4-2; 8 bases map to TRBD1. V was clipped by 0 bases and J by 6 bases; unmatched bases: 3. This CDR3 has 15 residues. Germline assignment: CDR1 LGHNA and CDR2 YNFKEQ. The CDR3 region has the DNA TGTGCCAGCAGCCAAGATCCACAGGGGGCCGGGGAGCTGTTTTTT. Its translation is CASSQDPQGAGELFF.